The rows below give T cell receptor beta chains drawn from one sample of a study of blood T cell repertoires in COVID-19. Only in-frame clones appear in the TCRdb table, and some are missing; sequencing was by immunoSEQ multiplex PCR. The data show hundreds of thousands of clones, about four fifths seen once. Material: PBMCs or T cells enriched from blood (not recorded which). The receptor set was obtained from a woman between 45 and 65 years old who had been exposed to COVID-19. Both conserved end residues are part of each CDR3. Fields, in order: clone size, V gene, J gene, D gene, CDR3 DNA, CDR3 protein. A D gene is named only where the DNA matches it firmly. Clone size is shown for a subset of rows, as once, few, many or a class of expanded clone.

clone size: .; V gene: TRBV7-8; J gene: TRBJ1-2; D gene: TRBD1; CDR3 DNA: TGTGCCAGCAGGAAAACCGGGACAGGGTTACTATATGGCTACACCTTC; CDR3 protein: CASRKTGTGLLYGYTF
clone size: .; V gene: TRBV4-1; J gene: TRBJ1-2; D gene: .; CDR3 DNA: TGCGCCAGCAGCCAAGATCCCACAGGGCACTATGGCTACACCTTC; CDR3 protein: CASSQDPTGHYGYTF
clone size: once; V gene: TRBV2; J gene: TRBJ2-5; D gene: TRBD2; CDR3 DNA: TGTGCCAGCACCCGGGGACTACAAGAGACCCAGTACTTC; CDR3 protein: CASTRGLQETQYF
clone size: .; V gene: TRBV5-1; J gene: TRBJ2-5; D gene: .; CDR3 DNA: TGCGCCAGCAGTGTAGGATTCGGGGAGACCCAGTACTTC; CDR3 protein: CASSVGFGETQYF
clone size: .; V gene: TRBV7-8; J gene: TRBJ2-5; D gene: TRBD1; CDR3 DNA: TGTGCCAGCAGCTTGAGAGGACAGGGCACAGAGACCCAGTACTTC; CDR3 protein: CASSLRGQGTETQYF
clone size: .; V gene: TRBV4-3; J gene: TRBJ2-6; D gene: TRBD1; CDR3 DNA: TGCGCCAGCAGCCAGGCCCCGGGGACAGCCTTCTCTGGGGCCAACGTCCTGACTTTC; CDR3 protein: CASSQAPGTAFSGANVLTF
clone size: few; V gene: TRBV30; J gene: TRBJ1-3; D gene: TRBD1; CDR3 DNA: TGTGCCTGGAGTCGGGACAGTGGCTCTGGAAACACCATATATTTT; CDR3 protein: CAWSRDSGSGNTIYF
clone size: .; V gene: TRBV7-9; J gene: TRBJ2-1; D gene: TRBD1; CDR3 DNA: TGTGCCAGCAGCCCCGGCAGGGGGACGTACAATGAGCAGTTCTTC; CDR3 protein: CASSPGRGTYNEQFF
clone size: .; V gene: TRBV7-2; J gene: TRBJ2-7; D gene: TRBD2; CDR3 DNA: TGTGCCAGCAGCTTAACTAGCGTTCCCAACGAGCAGTACTTC; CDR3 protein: CASSLTSVPNEQYF
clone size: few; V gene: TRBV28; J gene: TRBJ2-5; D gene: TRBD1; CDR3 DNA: TGTGCCAGCAGTCTGGGACAGGGGTACCAAGAGACCCAGTACTTC; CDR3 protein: CASSLGQGYQETQYF